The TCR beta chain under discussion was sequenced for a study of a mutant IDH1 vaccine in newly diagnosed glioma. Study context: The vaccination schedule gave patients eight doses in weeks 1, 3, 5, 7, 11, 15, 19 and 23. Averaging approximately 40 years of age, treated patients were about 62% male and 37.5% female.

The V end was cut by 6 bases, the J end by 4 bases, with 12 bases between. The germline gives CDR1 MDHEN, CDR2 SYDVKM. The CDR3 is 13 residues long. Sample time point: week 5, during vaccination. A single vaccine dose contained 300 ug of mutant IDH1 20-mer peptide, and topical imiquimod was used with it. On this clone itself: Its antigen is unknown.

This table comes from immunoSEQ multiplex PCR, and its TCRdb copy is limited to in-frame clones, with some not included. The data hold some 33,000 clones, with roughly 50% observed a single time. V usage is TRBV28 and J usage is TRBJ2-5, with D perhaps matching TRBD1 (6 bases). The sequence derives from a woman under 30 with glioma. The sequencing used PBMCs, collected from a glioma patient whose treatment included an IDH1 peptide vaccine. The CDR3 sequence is CASRVTGLETQYF. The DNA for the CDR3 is TGTGCCAGCAGAGTTACAGGGTTAGAGACCCAGTACTTC.